The 30 T cell receptor beta chains listed next were all sequenced from one sample in a study of cytomegalovirus exposure and HLA in healthy donors. Use of 60 Vbeta and 13 Jbeta primers characterized the PCR. The repertoire was sequenced with immunoSEQ multiplex PCR; TCRdb's copy has only in-frame clones and lacks some. The sample holds tens of thousands of clones, roughly 78% seen once. Sample: PBMCs. The receptor source for this set is a man aged 35 to 55 in good health and CMV-seronegative.

The rearrangement joins TRBV7-2 to TRBJ1-1; perhaps TRBD1 as D (6 bases). V was cut by 2 bases and J by 2 bases, with 12 bases left in between. CDR1 and CDR2 (germline): SGHTA, FQGNSA. The CDR3 has 15 residues. The CDR3 sequence: CASSLQGRGNTEAFF. The DNA of the CDR3 is TGTGCCAGCAGCTTACAGGGCAGGGGAAACACTGAAGCTTTCTTT.

This clone was seen once. This sequence joins TRBV27 and TRBJ2-1; 8 bases match TRBD1. Germline CDR1 and CDR2: MNHEY and SMNVEV (reference sequence). The CDR3 spans 14 residues. V lost 6 bases and J lost 5; bases outside the gene matches: 6. CDR3 protein: CASRPGQVHNEQFF. The DNA for the CDR3 is TGTGCCAGCAGGCCGGGACAGGTCCACAATGAGCAGTTCTTC.

This chain links TRBV6-1 with TRBJ1-2, with D tentatively TRBD1 (5 bases). Germline CDR1 is MNHNS and CDR2 is SASEGT. The V end lost 5 bases, the J end lost 8 bases, and 12 bases lay between the germline ends. The CDR3 loop spans 12 amino acids. CDR3 residues: CASSQGVTGYTF. Written as DNA, the CDR3 is TGTGCCAGCAGTCAGGGCGTTACGGGCTACACCTTC.

J is TRBJ2-1 and V is TRBV29-1; TRBD1 aligns across 10 bases. V shed 4 bases, J shed 7 bases, and the junction held 4 bases outside the gene matches. The CDR3 is 13 residues long. CDR1 is SQVTM and CDR2 is ANQGSEA in the germline V gene. The CDR3 DNA is TGCAGCGTTGGCGGGGGACAGGGGAATGAGCAGTTCTTC. It encodes CSVGGGQGNEQFF.

The chain couples TRBV4-3 to TRBJ1-2; 7 nucleotides agree with TRBD1. The CDR3 has 13 amino acids. Unmatched junction bases numbered 2, after V lost 4 bases and J lost 3 bases. Germline CDR1 reads LGHNA; CDR2 reads YSLEER. The CDR3, as DNA: TGCGCCAGCAGCCCGGGACAGCACTATGGCTACACCTTC. Protein: CASSPGQHYGYTF.

This clone was observed a handful of times. The rearrangement joins TRBV6-6 to TRBJ2-7; 10 positions match TRBD1. The V segment lost 7 bases and the J segment 6 bases; nucleotides outside the gene matches: 6. The germline gives CDR1 MNHNY, CDR2 SVGAGI (reference sequence). This CDR3 is 13 amino acids long. CDR3 sequence (DNA): TGTGCCAGCAAGGGACAGGGGTACGGCGAGCAGTACTTC. Encoded protein: CASKGQGYGEQYF.

V gene TRBV2 combines with J gene TRBJ1-5; D is perhaps TRBD1 (6 bases). Per germline, CDR1 SNHLY and CDR2 FYNNEI. This CDR3 is built from 14 residues. Deletions cut 5 bases from V and 3 bases from J, with 11 bases between. The CDR3 DNA reads as TGTGCCAGCAGTCCCACAGGGTACAATCAGCCCCAGCATTTT. Residues: CASSPTGYNQPQHF.

The V gene is TRBV7-9, the J gene TRBJ2-7; tentative D call: TRBD2 (6 bases). The ends were cut back, 4 bases at V and 0 bases at J, with 10 bases in the middle. The germline CDR1 and CDR2 sequences are SEHNR and FQNEAQ (reference sequence). The CDR3 consists of 14 residues. In nucleotides, the CDR3 is TGTGCCAGCAGCTGGGACTCCCTCTCCTACGAGCAGTACTTC. Protein product: CASSWDSLSYEQYF.

This rearrangement joins TRBV28 to TRBJ1-5; perhaps TRBD1 as D (6 bases). V lost 5 bases to trimming and J lost 4 bases, with 15 bases between them. This CDR3 spans 15 amino acids. The germline CDR1 and CDR2 sequences are MDHEN and SYDVKM. The CDR3 is CASSPFRGGNQPQHF. The CDR3 region has the DNA TGTGCCAGCAGTCCCTTCAGAGGGGGAAATCAGCCCCAGCATTTT.

In its sample, this clone was seen a few times. The CDR3 reads CASLNLNTEAFF. As DNA, the CDR3 is TGTGCCAGCCTAAATCTGAACACTGAAGCTTTCTTT. J is TRBJ1-1 and V is TRBV19; D remains unclear. There are 12 residues in the CDR3. V lost 9 bases to trimming and J lost 0 bases, with 8 bases between them. CDR1 and CDR2 (germline): LNHDA, SQIVND (reference sequence). Full variable domain (missing parts from reference TRBV19 and TRBJ1-1): DGGITQSPKYLFRKEGQNVTLSCEQNLNHDAMYWYRQDPGQGLRLIYYSQIVNDFQKGDIAEGYSVSREKKESFPLTVTSAQKNPTAFYLCASLNLNTEAFFGQGTRLTVV.

The table lists this clone with a few counts. The chain joins TRBV19 to TRBJ2-7; possibly TRBD1 for D (6 bases). This CDR3 is 13 amino acids long. Between the trimmed V and J ends, which lost 3 bases and 6 bases, there was a span of 12 bases. Germline CDR1 and CDR2: LNHDA and SQIVND (reference sequence). The DNA for the CDR3 is TGTGCCAGTAGTATCTCTGGGGGCGGCGAGCAGTACTTC. This codes for CASSISGGGEQYF.

This clone has only one observation. At one end the junction does not follow the germline gene, possibly because of a read error. The V and J genes are TRBV7-3 and TRBJ2-6; 8 bases fit TRBD1. Germline V gene data show CDR1 as SGHTA and CDR2 as FQGTGA. The CDR3 extends over 17 amino acids. The CDR3 sequence: CASSLRTGFGGANVLTF. In DNA form, the CDR3 reads TGTGCCAGCAGTTTAAGGACAGGGTTTGGCGGGGCCAACGTCCTGACTTTC.

The rearrangement joins TRBV7-2 to TRBJ1-1; 7 nucleotides align to TRBD1. V lost 4 bases and J lost 0; bases outside the gene matches: 5. This CDR3 has 15 residues. In germline, CDR1 is SGHTA, CDR2 FQGNSA. The CDR3 here is CASSSWTGMNTEAFF. The CDR3 DNA reads TGTGCCAGCAGCTCATGGACAGGCATGAACACTGAAGCTTTCTTT.

The V call is TRBV28, the J call TRBJ1-4; 7 bases are a match to TRBD1. The CDR3 loop spans 14 amino acids. Germline loops: CDR1 MDHEN, CDR2 SYDVKM. The V segment lost 6 bases and the J segment 7 bases; nucleotides outside the gene matches: 8. The CDR3 region is CASSSGGLGEKLFF. CDR3 sequence (DNA): TGTGCCAGCAGCTCAGGGGGGCTAGGTGAAAAACTGTTTTTT.

As for this clone: This specimen includes other DNA sequences encoding the same CDR3. The chain combines TRBV7-6 with TRBJ2-2, with D tentatively TRBD2 (6 bases). Between the trimmed V and J ends, which lost 5 bases and 8 bases, there was a span of 12 bases. The CDR3 is made up of 13 amino acids. Germline V CDR1 and CDR2: SGHVS, FNYEAQ. The CDR3 bases are TGTGCCAGCAGCATAACGCGGGGTGGGGAGCTGTTTTTT. This encodes CASSITRGGELFF. The full variable domain, completed using reference TRBV7-6 and TRBJ2-2, is GAGVSQSPRYKVTKRGQDVALRCDPISGHVSLYWYRQALGQGPEFLTYFNYEAQQDKSGLPNDRFSAERPEGSISTLTIQRTEQRDSAMYRCASSITRGGELFFGEGSRLTVL.

This clone was observed a few times. The V and J genes are TRBV10-3 and TRBJ1-2; no clear D gene. Between the trimmed V and J ends, which lost 6 bases and 5 bases, there was a span of 10 bases. The CDR3 runs 12 residues. Per germline, CDR1 ENHRY and CDR2 SYGVKD. The CDR3 sequence is CAISRGSYGYTF. The CDR3 DNA sequence: TGTGCCATCAGCCGCGGGTCGTATGGCTACACCTTC.

The chain has TRBV28 and TRBJ2-2, with 10 bases that match TRBD2. Germline-derived CDR1 and CDR2 are MDHEN and SYDVKM. With V trimmed by 5 bases and J by 6 bases, 3 bases remained unmatched. The CDR3 covers 14 residues. The CDR3 region has the DNA TGTGCCAGCAGTCGACTAGCGGGTTCCGGGGAGCTGTTTTTT. Residues: CASSRLAGSGELFF.

V is TRBV6-6 and J is TRBJ2-1, with D unclear. Trimming cost V 4 bases and J 9 bases, with 16 bases left between them. The CDR3 sequence is 14 residues long. Germline V lookup: CDR1 MNHNY, CDR2 SVGAGI (reference sequence). The CDR3 DNA is TGTGCCAGCAGTTCCGTGGTTGAGGCGGCTGAGCAGTTCTTC. Its translation is CASSSVVEAAEQFF.

The chain couples TRBV11-3 to TRBJ2-5; a weak D match, TRBD2 (5 bases). V was shortened by 5 bases and J by 5 bases, with 12 bases between the two germline ends. Germline V gene lookup returns CDR1 SGHNT and CDR2 YENEEA. This CDR3 is built from 13 residues. The CDR3 DNA follows: TGTGCCAGCAGCCCCGGACTGACGGAGACCCAGTACTTC. The encoded protein is CASSPGLTETQYF.

The chain links TRBV2 to TRBJ1-1; the D gene is possibly TRBD1 (6 bases). Germline V gene data show CDR1 as SNHLY and CDR2 as FYNNEI. The CDR3 has 15 residues. V was pared by 1 base and J by 5 bases, with 14 bases between. The CDR3 DNA follows: TGTGCCAGCAGTGAAGTCGCAGGGGCGAGTACTGAAGCTTTCTTT. It translates to CASSEVAGASTEAFF.

The chain employs TRBV25-1 and TRBJ2-3; maybe TRBD1 (5 bases). This CDR3 is 12 amino acids long. Germline V gives CDR1 MGHDK, CDR2 SYGVNS. V was trimmed by 4 bases and J by 6 bases, leaving 8 bases between them. The CDR3 protein is CASSGGPDTQYF. Written as DNA, the CDR3 is TGTGCCAGCAGTGGGGGCCCGGATACGCAGTATTTT.

The sample holds a few counts of this clone. The chain employs TRBV2 and TRBJ2-7; 7 bases are shared with TRBD1. Trimming at V came to 5 bases and at J to 3 bases, leaving 7 bases not matched to a gene. CDR1 is SNHLY and CDR2 is FYNNEI in the germline V gene. The length of the CDR3 is 14 residues. For the CDR3, the DNA is TGTGCCAGCAGTCCGCCGGGACAGCACTACGAGCAGTACTTC. The encoded protein is CASSPPGQHYEQYF. Full variable domain (missing parts from reference TRBV2 and TRBJ2-7): EPEVTQTPSHQVTQMGQEVILRCVPISNHLYFYWYRQILGQKVEFLVSFYNNEISEKSEIFDDQFSVERPDGSNFTLKIRSTKLEDSAMYFCASSPPGQHYEQYFGPGTRLTVT.

The sample holds a few counts of this clone. The chain combines TRBV7-2 with TRBJ2-1; the match to TRBD2 covers 7 bases. The germline CDR1 and CDR2 sequences are SGHTA and FQGNSA. V gave up 2 bases and J gave up 2 bases; unmatched junction bases: 3. CDR3 length: 15 amino acids. CDR3 coding DNA: TGTGCCAGCAGCTTAAGCCGGGGGGCCTACAATGAGCAGTTCTTC. The encoded protein is CASSLSRGAYNEQFF. Full variable domain (rest looked up from reference TRBV7-2 and TRBJ2-1): GAGVSQSPSNKVTEKGKDVELRCDPISGHTALYWYRQSLGQGLEFLIYFQGNSAPDKSGLPSDRFSAERTGGSVSTLTIQRTQQEDSAVYLCASSLSRGAYNEQFFGPGTRLTVL.

The rearrangement uses TRBV28 and TRBJ2-1, with D uncertain. V lost 3 bases to trimming and J lost 2 bases, with 11 bases between them. CDR3 length: 15 residues. From germline, CDR1 is MDHEN and CDR2 SYDVKM. This chain's CDR3 is CASSFGSEPYNEQFF. The CDR3 DNA reads as TGTGCCAGCAGTTTTGGGTCGGAGCCCTACAATGAGCAGTTCTTC.

The V gene is TRBV30, the J gene TRBJ1-1; TRBD1 agrees at 8 bases. This CDR3 contains 12 residues. V shed 6 bases and J 4 bases; nucleotides not matched to a gene: 4. Per germline, CDR1 GTSNPN and CDR2 SVGIG (reference sequence). CDR3 sequence: CACTDRGTEAFF. The CDR3 nucleotides are TGTGCCTGCACAGACAGGGGCACTGAAGCTTTCTTT.

On this clone itself: The junction differs from germline at one of its ends, possibly a read error. The chain recombines TRBV4-3 with TRBJ2-7; 12 bases are a match to TRBD2. CDR1 is LGHNA, CDR2 YSLEER, per germline. This CDR3 is built from 17 residues. The CDR3 loop reads CASSPETSGRGGYEQYF. The CDR3 nucleotides read TGCGCCAGTAGCCCGGAGACTAGCGGGAGAGGGGGGTACGAGCAGTACTTC.

CDR3 DNA sequence: TGTGCCAGCAGCCTCGACGGGACAGTTTCTTACGAGCAGTACTTC. It codes for CASSLDGTVSYEQYF. The chain employs TRBV5-8 and TRBJ2-7, with 7 nucleotides matching TRBD1. The V gene's germline CDR1 is SGHTS and CDR2 YDEGEE. The CDR3 runs to 15 residues. V dropped 4 bases and J dropped 4; count of bases not matched to a gene: 11.

This rearrangement joins TRBV19 to TRBJ2-1, with 12 bases identical to TRBD2. Germline CDR1 and CDR2: LNHDA and SQIVND (reference sequence). The ends lost 3 bases at V and 3 bases at J; junction bases unmatched: 9. The CDR3 is 18 amino acids. DNA for the CDR3: TGTGCCAGTAGTATGGGGACTAGCGGGCCTCCTCTCTACAATGAGCAGTTCTTC. Its translation is CASSMGTSGPPLYNEQFF.

The chain links TRBV9 to TRBJ2-1; TRBD2 matches 9 bases. The germline V gene encodes CDR1 SGDLS and CDR2 YYNGEE. CDR3 length: 15 amino acids. Unmatched junction bases numbered 10, after V lost 3 bases and J lost 9 bases. The CDR3 DNA sequence: TGTGCCAGCAGCGGCGGGGGACTAGCTTCCGCTGAGCAGTTCTTC. Encoded protein: CASSGGGLASAEQFF.

The gene calls are TRBV5-6 and TRBJ1-5, with 8 bases lining up with TRBD1. Germline loops: CDR1 SGHDT, CDR2 YYEEEE. The CDR3 length is 15 residues. J gave up 6 bases and V 2 bases, and 7 bases lay outside the gene matches. CDR3 in DNA: TGTGCCAGCAGCTTAGGACAGGGTTTGGGTCAGCCCCAGCATTTT. As protein: CASSLGQGLGQPQHF.